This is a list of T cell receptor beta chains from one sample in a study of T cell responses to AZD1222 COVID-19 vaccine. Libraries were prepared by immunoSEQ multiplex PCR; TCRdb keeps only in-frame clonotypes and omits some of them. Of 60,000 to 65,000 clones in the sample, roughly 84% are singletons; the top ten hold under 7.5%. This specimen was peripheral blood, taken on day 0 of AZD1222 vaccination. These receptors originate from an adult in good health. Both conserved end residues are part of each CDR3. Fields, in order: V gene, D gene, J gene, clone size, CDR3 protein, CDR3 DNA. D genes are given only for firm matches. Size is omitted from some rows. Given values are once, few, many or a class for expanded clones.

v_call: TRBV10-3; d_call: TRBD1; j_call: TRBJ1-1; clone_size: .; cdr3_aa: CAISATGSWKNEAFF; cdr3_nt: TGTGCCATCAGTGCGACAGGGAGTTGGAAAAATGAAGCTTTCTTT
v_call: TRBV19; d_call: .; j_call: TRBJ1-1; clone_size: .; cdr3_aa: CASSIGPLGTEAFF; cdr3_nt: TGTGCCAGTAGTATTGGACCATTGGGCACTGAAGCTTTCTTT
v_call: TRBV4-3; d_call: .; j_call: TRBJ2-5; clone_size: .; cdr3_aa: CASSQDRSLGSQETQYF; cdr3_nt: TGCGCCAGCAGCCAAGATCGATCTTTGGGGTCTCAAGAGACCCAGTACTTC
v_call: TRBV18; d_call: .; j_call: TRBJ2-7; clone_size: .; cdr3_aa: CASSPDSYEQYF; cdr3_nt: TGTGCCAGCTCACCTGACAGTTACGAGCAGTACTTC
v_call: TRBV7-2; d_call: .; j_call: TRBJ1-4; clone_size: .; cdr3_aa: CASSLNAGQREKLFF; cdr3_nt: TGTGCCAGCAGCTTAAACGCAGGGCAGAGGGAAAAACTGTTTTTT
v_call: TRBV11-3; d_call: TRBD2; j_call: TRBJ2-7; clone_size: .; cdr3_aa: CASSLGGGGTAYEQYF; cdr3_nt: TGTGCCAGCAGCTTAGGAGGCGGGGGTACGGCCTACGAGCAGTACTTC
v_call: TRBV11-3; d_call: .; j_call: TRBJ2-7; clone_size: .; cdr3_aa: CASSLQGNHYEQYF; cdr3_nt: TGTGCCAGCAGCTTACAGGGAAATCACTACGAGCAGTACTTC
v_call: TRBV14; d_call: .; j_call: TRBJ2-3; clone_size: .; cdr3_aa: CASSPRQRTDTQYF; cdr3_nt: TGTGCCAGCAGCCCCCGACAGCGCACAGATACGCAGTATTTT
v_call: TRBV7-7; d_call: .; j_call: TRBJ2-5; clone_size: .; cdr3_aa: CASSSSSYQETQYF; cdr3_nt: TGTGCCAGCAGCTCTAGCTCGTACCAAGAGACCCAGTACTTC
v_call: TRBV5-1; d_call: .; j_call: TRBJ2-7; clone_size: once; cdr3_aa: CASSLRGPTSYEQYF; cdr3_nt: TGCGCCAGCAGCTTGAGGGGACCGACCTCCTACGAGCAGTACTTC
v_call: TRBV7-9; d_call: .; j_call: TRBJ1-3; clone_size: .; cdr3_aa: CASSLGDRTGNTIYF; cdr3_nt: TGTGCCAGCAGCTTAGGGGATCGAACTGGAAACACCATATATTTT
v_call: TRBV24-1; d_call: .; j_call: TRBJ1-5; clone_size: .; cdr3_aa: CATSQSRLHNQPQHF; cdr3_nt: TGTGCCACCAGTCAGTCCAGGCTCCACAATCAGCCCCAGCATTTT
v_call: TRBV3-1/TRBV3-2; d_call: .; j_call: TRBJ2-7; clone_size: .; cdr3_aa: CASSPDFSYEQYF; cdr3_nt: TGTGCCAGCAGCCCCGACTTCTCCTACGAGCAGTACTTC
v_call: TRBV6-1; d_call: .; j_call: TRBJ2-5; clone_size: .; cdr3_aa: CASSEAPGYQETQYF; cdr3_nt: TGTGCCAGCAGTGAAGCTCCCGGGTACCAAGAGACCCAGTACTTC
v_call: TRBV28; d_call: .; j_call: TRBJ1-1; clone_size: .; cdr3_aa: CASSTRDKNTEAFF; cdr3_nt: TGTGCCAGCAGTACGAGGGACAAAAACACTGAAGCTTTCTTT
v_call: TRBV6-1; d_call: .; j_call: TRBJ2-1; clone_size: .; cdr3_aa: CASSAGSASLAPYNEQFF; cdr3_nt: TGTGCCAGCAGTGCCGGGAGCGCGTCCCTAGCTCCCTACAATGAGCAGTTCTTC
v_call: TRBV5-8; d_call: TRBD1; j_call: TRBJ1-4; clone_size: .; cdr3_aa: CASLDRLNEKLFF; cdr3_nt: TGTGCCAGCCTGGACAGGCTTAATGAAAAACTGTTTTTT